The 4 T cell receptor beta chains in this list originate from one sample, sequenced in a study of T-cell reconstitution after alpha-beta-depleted transplantation in children. For TCRbeta, the library was prepared with unique molecular identifiers. TCRdb analysed the PCR reads with MiXCR anew, one entry per CDR3 protein. The sample gives about 600,000 distinct CDR3 sequences, more than 20% of which show up once; about 14% is in the top ten. Sample: PBMCs, mostly from graft donor cells, taken 360 days after TCRalphabeta/CD19-depleted stem cell transplant. The origin of the receptors is a boy younger than two who had a stem cell transplant for acute myeloid leukemia, so the T cells may come from the graft donor.

This clonotype was found a few times. The chain joins TRBV20-1 to TRBJ2-3; D gene ambiguous. Germline V lookup: CDR1 DFQATT, CDR2 SNEGSKA (reference sequence). CDR3 length: 15 amino acids. Trimming pared 5 bases from V and 2 bases from J, leaving 17 bases between. The CDR3 spells CSAAPWPEVTDTQYF. CDR3 coding DNA: TGCAGTGCTGCGCCCTGGCCAGAGGTCACAGATACGCAGTATTTT.

Note on this clonotype: At one end, the junction sequence differs from germline, possibly due to a read error. This chain uses TRBV13 with TRBJ2-1; 7 bases agree with TRBD1. The germline CDR1 and CDR2 sequences are PRHDT and FYEKMQ (reference sequence). This CDR3 spans 11 amino acids. The chain's CDR3 is CASSLRGQQVF. For the CDR3, the DNA is TGTGCCAGCAGCTTAAGGGGACAGCAGGTCTTC.

Only a few counts were recorded for this clonotype. The chain combines TRBV5-4 with TRBJ2-1; 8 nucleotides align to TRBD2. V trimming: 0 bases; J trimming: 2 bases; junction bases outside the gene matches: 13. The CDR3 has 19 residues. Germline V gene lookup returns CDR1 SGHNT and CDR2 YYREEE (reference sequence). This CDR3 is CASSLARGGPMKTYNEQFF. The DNA of the CDR3 is TGTGCCAGCAGCTTGGCCCGGGGGGGCCCCATGAAGACCTACAATGAGCAGTTCTTC.

This clonotype was seen at least ten times. The gene calls are TRBV29-1 and TRBJ1-1, with D unclear. Trimming removed 7 bases at V and 0 bases at J, with 12 bases between. The CDR3 totals 13 residues. Germline-derived CDR1 and CDR2 are SQVTM and ANQGSEA. The CDR3 protein is CSGRLYLNTEAFF. The CDR3 region has the DNA TGCAGCGGGCGGCTTTACTTGAACACTGAAGCTTTCTTT.